This T cell receptor (beta chain) was identified in a study of T cells of healthy individuals. The CDR3 extends over 13 amino acids. The J segment lost 13 bases and the V segment lost 6 bases, leaving 14 bases of the junction unmatched. The germline CDR1 and CDR2 sequences are KGHDR and SFDVKD. This clonotype was picked up many times. MiXCR, run by TCRdb on the 5' RACE reads, gives a single entry per CDR3 protein. The profile covers tens of thousands of distinct CDR3 sequences, with roughly 17% appearing a single time and around 4.6% taken by the ten largest. This receptor was obtained from a human donor in good health. The chain combines TRBV24-1 with TRBJ2-7; the match to TRBD1 covers 7 bases. The CDR3 protein is CATSSPDKQGKYF. CDR3 DNA sequence: TGTGCCACCAGTTCTCCCGACAAACAGGGGAAATACTTC.